The rows below give T cell receptor beta chains drawn from one sample of a study of identical twins. Each CDR3 protein is one row after TCRdb ran MiXCR on the 5' RACE reads. The sample has a few hundred thousand distinct CDR3 sequences, roughly an eighth seen once. The sample also formed part of further work on yellow fever vaccine responses in identical twins.

Sequences were obtained from CD4+ T cells sorted from blood. These TCRs come from a woman between 18 and 29 years old in good health. The CDR3 runs from the conserved cysteine through the conserved F or W. A D gene is named only where the DNA matches it firmly. Clone size is stated in some rows and not others, as once, few, many or a class when expanded.

j_call: TRBJ2-5; d_call: -; v_call: TRBV20-1; clone_size: -; cdr3_nt: TGCAGTGCAACAGACAGAGCGACATCTTTTGACCAGTACTTC; cdr3_aa: CSATDRATSFDQYF
j_call: TRBJ2-7; d_call: TRBD1; v_call: TRBV5-1; clone_size: many; cdr3_nt: TGCGCCAGCAGCTCAACAGGGGGAACGGGGGACGAGCAGTACTTC; cdr3_aa: CASSSTGGTGDEQYF
j_call: TRBJ2-7; d_call: TRBD2; v_call: TRBV3-1; clone_size: few; cdr3_nt: TGTGCCAGCAGCTTGGGGACTAGCGAGAACTACGAGCAGTACTTC; cdr3_aa: CASSLGTSENYEQYF
j_call: TRBJ1-4; d_call: -; v_call: TRBV7-9; clone_size: many; cdr3_nt: TGTGCCAGCAGCGCCCTTGGTGCAACTAATGAAAAACTGTTTTTT; cdr3_aa: CASSALGATNEKLFF
j_call: TRBJ2-5; d_call: -; v_call: TRBV7-9; clone_size: few; cdr3_nt: TGTGCCAGCAGCGCAGACGTCGGAAGGGAGACCCAGTACTTC; cdr3_aa: CASSADVGRETQYF
j_call: TRBJ2-3; d_call: -; v_call: TRBV6-2/TRBV6-3; clone_size: many; cdr3_nt: TGTGCCAGCGCAACTCCGGCGGATACGCAGTATTTT; cdr3_aa: CASATPADTQYF
j_call: TRBJ2-1; d_call: -; v_call: TRBV4-3; clone_size: few; cdr3_nt: TGCGCCAGCAGCCAGGCGCTAGGGGCTGAGCAGTTCTTC; cdr3_aa: CASSQALGAEQFF
j_call: TRBJ2-7; d_call: -; v_call: TRBV12-3/TRBV12-4; clone_size: -; cdr3_nt: TGTGCCAGCAGTTTAGTATCAGGGTTGGGCGAGCAGTACTTC; cdr3_aa: CASSLVSGLGEQYF
j_call: TRBJ2-3; d_call: -; v_call: TRBV28; clone_size: -; cdr3_nt: TGTGCCAGCAGTTTTTCATTTAGTGAGAAGTGGACAGATACGCAGTATTTT; cdr3_aa: CASSFSFSEKWTDTQYF
j_call: TRBJ2-7; d_call: TRBD1; v_call: TRBV4-3; clone_size: few; cdr3_nt: TGCGCCAGCAGCCAAACGGACAGGGCCTACGAGCAGTACTTC; cdr3_aa: CASSQTDRAYEQYF
j_call: TRBJ1-1; d_call: -; v_call: TRBV20-1; clone_size: few; cdr3_nt: TGCAGTGCCACGGGGGGGGCAGCGGGGGACACTGAAGCTTTCTTT; cdr3_aa: CSATGGAAGDTEAFF
j_call: TRBJ2-7; d_call: TRBD1; v_call: TRBV11-2; clone_size: few; cdr3_nt: TGTGCCAGCAGCTCCATGACAGGGGCATCCTACGAGCAGTACTTC; cdr3_aa: CASSSMTGASYEQYF
j_call: TRBJ2-1; d_call: -; v_call: TRBV20-1; clone_size: few; cdr3_nt: TGCAGTGCTAGAGGGAGGTCGTACAATGAGCAGTTCTTC; cdr3_aa: CSARGRSYNEQFF
j_call: TRBJ2-1; d_call: TRBD2; v_call: TRBV6-2/TRBV6-3; clone_size: few; cdr3_nt: TGTGCCAGCAGTTACTCTCCCCCCACTAGCGAAGCGGGGTTCTTC; cdr3_aa: CASSYSPPTSEAGFF
j_call: TRBJ2-5; d_call: -; v_call: TRBV20-1; clone_size: -; cdr3_nt: TGCAGTGCTAGAGTTACGGGGGCAGAGACCCAGTACTTC; cdr3_aa: CSARVTGAETQYF
j_call: TRBJ2-3; d_call: -; v_call: TRBV30; clone_size: -; cdr3_nt: TGTGCCTGGAGTAGACCCGGGCCGAGGGCAGATACGCAGTATTTT; cdr3_aa: CAWSRPGPRADTQYF
j_call: TRBJ2-3; d_call: -; v_call: TRBV3-1; clone_size: -; cdr3_nt: TGTGCCAGCAGCCATAAAGGAAAGGCGCCACCAGATACGCAGTATTTT; cdr3_aa: CASSHKGKAPPDTQYF
j_call: TRBJ2-1; d_call: -; v_call: TRBV29-1; clone_size: many; cdr3_nt: TGCAGCGTTGCAGGAGGGAATGAGCAGTTCTTC; cdr3_aa: CSVAGGNEQFF
j_call: TRBJ2-3; d_call: -; v_call: TRBV20-1; clone_size: -; cdr3_nt: TGCAGTGCTAGAGGTTTCCAGGGGTACACAGATACGCAGTATTTT; cdr3_aa: CSARGFQGYTDTQYF
j_call: TRBJ2-3; d_call: -; v_call: TRBV20-1; clone_size: -; cdr3_nt: TGCAGTGCTAGCCTATTGCCAGATACGCAGTATTTT; cdr3_aa: CSASLLPDTQYF
j_call: TRBJ2-7; d_call: TRBD2; v_call: TRBV20-1; clone_size: few; cdr3_nt: TGCAGTGCTAGAGCCGGGGGGTCTAGCGGGGTCTACGAGCAGTACTTC; cdr3_aa: CSARAGGSSGVYEQYF
j_call: TRBJ1-1; d_call: -; v_call: TRBV10-3; clone_size: few; cdr3_nt: TGTGCCATCAGTGAGTCAATCCCAGGGACGAACACTGAAGCTTTCTTT; cdr3_aa: CAISESIPGTNTEAFF
j_call: TRBJ2-5; d_call: -; v_call: TRBV5-1; clone_size: few; cdr3_nt: TGCGCCAGCAGCGCGGGGACTTTCCAAGAGACCCAGTACTTC; cdr3_aa: CASSAGTFQETQYF
j_call: TRBJ2-2; d_call: TRBD2; v_call: TRBV4-3; clone_size: -; cdr3_nt: TGCGCCAGCAGCCAAGAAACAGCGGGAATCACCGGGGAGCTGTTTTTT; cdr3_aa: CASSQETAGITGELFF
j_call: TRBJ2-1; d_call: TRBD2; v_call: TRBV15; clone_size: -; cdr3_nt: TGTGCCACCAGCAGGATGACTAGCGGGAGGGGTTCCTACAATGAGCAGTTCTTC; cdr3_aa: CATSRMTSGRGSYNEQFF
j_call: TRBJ2-7; d_call: -; v_call: TRBV7-2; clone_size: -; cdr3_nt: TGTGCCAGCAGCTTATTTCCCACGAAGGGTGGGGCGGGGGAGCAGTACTTC; cdr3_aa: CASSLFPTKGGAGEQYF
j_call: TRBJ1-2; d_call: TRBD1; v_call: TRBV3-1; clone_size: -; cdr3_nt: TGTGCCAGCAGCCAACTGGGACAGGTGTCCTATGGCTACACCTTC; cdr3_aa: CASSQLGQVSYGYTF
j_call: TRBJ2-2; d_call: -; v_call: TRBV30; clone_size: -; cdr3_nt: TGTGCCTGGAGCTTCCTGAACACCGGGGAGCTGTTTTTT; cdr3_aa: CAWSFLNTGELFF
j_call: TRBJ2-1; d_call: TRBD2; v_call: TRBV2; clone_size: -; cdr3_nt: TGTGCCAGCGGGTTTGGGGGAGGGCCGTTCCCGCAGTTCTTC; cdr3_aa: CASGFGGGPFPQFF
j_call: TRBJ1-2; d_call: TRBD1; v_call: TRBV30; clone_size: -; cdr3_nt: TGTGCCTGGTACAGGGGTGGTGGCTACACCTTC; cdr3_aa: CAWYRGGGYTF
j_call: TRBJ2-7; d_call: TRBD1; v_call: TRBV12-3/TRBV12-4; clone_size: -; cdr3_nt: TGTGCCAGCAGTCCCGACAGGGATGCTTCCTACGAGCAGTACTTC; cdr3_aa: CASSPDRDASYEQYF
j_call: TRBJ1-2; d_call: TRBD1; v_call: TRBV6-2/TRBV6-3; clone_size: -; cdr3_nt: TGTGCCAGCACCTCGAGGCGGGGACAGGGAAATGGCTACACCTTC; cdr3_aa: CASTSRRGQGNGYTF
j_call: TRBJ1-6; d_call: -; v_call: TRBV6-1; clone_size: -; cdr3_nt: TGTGCCAGCCGCTTTGGACGGATTAATTCACCCCTCCACTTT; cdr3_aa: CASRFGRINSPLHF
j_call: TRBJ1-2; d_call: -; v_call: TRBV5-5; clone_size: many; cdr3_nt: TGTGCCAGCAGCTTGGGGAGCCTGGTTGGCTATGGCTACACCTTC; cdr3_aa: CASSLGSLVGYGYTF
j_call: TRBJ2-1; d_call: TRBD1; v_call: TRBV19; clone_size: few; cdr3_nt: TGTGCCAGTAGTATAACCGGGACAGGGTTTTATTCGAGCTCCTACAATGAGCAGTTCTTC; cdr3_aa: CASSITGTGFYSSSYNEQFF
j_call: TRBJ2-5; d_call: -; v_call: TRBV29-1; clone_size: -; cdr3_nt: TGCAGCGCCGACAGTGCTCAAGAGACCCAGTACTTC; cdr3_aa: CSADSAQETQYF
j_call: TRBJ2-3; d_call: -; v_call: TRBV5-6; clone_size: -; cdr3_nt: TGTGCCAGCAGCCCTCTAGATACCCAACCCACAGATACGCAGTATTTT; cdr3_aa: CASSPLDTQPTDTQYF
j_call: TRBJ2-1; d_call: TRBD2; v_call: TRBV6-1; clone_size: -; cdr3_nt: TGTGCCAGCAATGCTTTACCGGGGACTAGCGGGAGTCATGAGCAGTTCTTC; cdr3_aa: CASNALPGTSGSHEQFF
j_call: TRBJ2-7; d_call: -; v_call: TRBV12-3/TRBV12-4; clone_size: few; cdr3_nt: TGTGCCAGCAGTCCCGGGAAGATCAACCACGAGCAGTACTTC; cdr3_aa: CASSPGKINHEQYF
j_call: TRBJ2-3; d_call: -; v_call: TRBV10-3; clone_size: -; cdr3_nt: TGTGCCACCCTGGGGGTTGGAGATACGCAGTATTTT; cdr3_aa: CATLGVGDTQYF